Below, 8 T cell receptor beta chains from the same sample are listed, as sequenced in a study of blood T cell repertoires in COVID-19. Repertoires were generated with immunoSEQ multiplex PCR, while TCRdb's copy carries only in-frame clones and drops some. The repertoire consists of some 270,000 clones, with approximately 90% occurring once and the leading ten covering under 0.95%. Source material: peripheral blood. The receptors shown here come from a man aged 25 to 40 with acute or convalescent COVID-19.

The chain is built from TRBV6-6 and TRBJ1-6, with TRBD1 matching 9 bases. V shed 6 bases and J 7 bases; nucleotides not matched to a gene: 10. The length of the CDR3 is 16 residues. Germline V gene lookup returns CDR1 MNHNY and CDR2 SVGAGI (reference sequence). The CDR3: CASRRGQGTLNSPLHF. CDR3 nucleotides: TGTGCCAGCAGACGGGGACAGGGTACTTTGAATTCACCCCTCCACTTT.

V and J are TRBV3-1 (or the pseudogene TRBV3-2) and TRBJ2-7; 7 bases are a match to TRBD1. Germline V gives CDR1 LGHDT, CDR2 YNNKEL (reference sequence). Trimming cost V 3 bases and J 1 base; bases outside gene matches: 6. The CDR3 covers 15 residues. CDR3 in amino acids: CASSQAGTASYEQYF. Written as DNA, the CDR3 is TGTGCCAGCAGCCAGGCCGGGACAGCATCCTACGAGCAGTACTTC.

The gene calls are TRBV6-2 or TRBV6-3 and TRBJ1-2; 8 bases map to TRBD1. The CDR3 length is 14 residues. CDR1 and CDR2 from the germline V gene are MNHEY and SVGEGT. With V trimmed by 2 bases and J by 8 bases, 7 bases remained unmatched. The CDR3 region has the DNA TGTGCCAGCAGTTACGACAGGGGTGGAGCGGGCTACACCTTC. Translation: CASSYDRGGAGYTF.

V is TRBV3-1 (or the pseudogene TRBV3-2) and J is TRBJ2-1; 9 bases match TRBD2. Germline V gene sequence: CDR1 LGHDT, CDR2 YNNKEL (reference sequence). The CDR3 consists of 14 residues. J lost 7 bases, V lost 4 bases, and 5 bases had no gene match. CDR3 region: CASSLSGSSNEQFF. DNA of the CDR3: TGTGCCAGCAGCCTTAGCGGGAGTTCTAATGAGCAGTTCTTC.

The chain links TRBV19 to TRBJ1-1; D gene unclear. Trimming cost V 5 bases and J 0 bases, with 7 bases left between them. This CDR3 is built from 13 residues. CDR1 and CDR2 (germline): LNHDA, SQIVND (reference sequence). The DNA for the CDR3 is TGTGCCAGTAGTGCTACAGTGAACACTGAAGCTTTCTTT. This translates into CASSATVNTEAFF.

The CDR3 protein is CASSRGGTAGNTIYF. The CDR3 region has the DNA TGTGCCAGTAGTCGGGGGGGGACAGCTGGAAACACCATATATTTT. This chain uses TRBV19 with TRBJ1-3; 7 nucleotides agree with TRBD1. CDR1 is LNHDA and CDR2 is SQIVND in the germline V gene (reference sequence). CDR3 size: 15 residues. Germline trimming cut 5 bases from V and 2 bases from J; bases unmatched to any gene: 6.

This clone was counted only a few times. The chain combines TRBV3-1 (or the pseudogene TRBV3-2) with TRBJ1-5, with D possibly TRBD1 on 6 matching bases. Germline V gene lookup returns CDR1 LGHDT and CDR2 YNNKEL (reference sequence). The CDR3 totals 15 residues. Trimming left V 3 bases short and J 11 bases short, with 20 bases between. This chain's CDR3 is CASSHYRDPYSAQHF. The CDR3 DNA is TGTGCCAGCAGCCATTACAGGGACCCGTATTCGGCCCAGCATTTT.

The chain couples TRBV27 to TRBJ2-7; 10 nucleotides match TRBD1. The CDR3 is 15 amino acids. V was pared by 5 bases and J by 3 bases, with 7 bases of the junction left unmatched. Germline CDR1 and CDR2: MNHEY and SMNVEV (reference sequence). The chain's CDR3 is CASSGAGTGVYEQYF. CDR3 DNA sequence: TGTGCCAGCAGTGGCGCCGGGACAGGGGTCTACGAGCAGTACTTC.